This entry describes one T cell receptor (beta chain). Original data processing: Cell counts per sample came from amplifying reference gene primers. Profiled with immunoSEQ multiplex PCR; TCRdb holds only in-frame clones, not every one. For V, J and clone size, that table is used; D and trimming come from the DNA. The data hold 250,000 to 300,000 clones, with about nine tenths observed a single time. This entry belongs to a study of blood T cell repertoires in COVID-19. The overall study: T cells, B-cell-depleted T cells, or PBMCs provided the cDNA or gDNA that served as material.

The CDR3 totals 17 residues. Trimming cost V 6 bases and J 0 bases; bases outside gene matches: 8. In germline, CDR1 is MNHEY, CDR2 SMNVEV (reference sequence). The sequence derives from a woman aged 55-75 years with acute or convalescent COVID-19. The sample taken for sequencing was peripheral blood. The chain combines TRBV27 with TRBJ1-6; 7 nucleotides align to TRBD1. CDR3 protein: CASRVQTGSSYNSPLHF. The CDR3 DNA sequence: TGTGCCAGCAGGGTCCAGACAGGGAGCTCCTATAATTCACCCCTCCACTTT.